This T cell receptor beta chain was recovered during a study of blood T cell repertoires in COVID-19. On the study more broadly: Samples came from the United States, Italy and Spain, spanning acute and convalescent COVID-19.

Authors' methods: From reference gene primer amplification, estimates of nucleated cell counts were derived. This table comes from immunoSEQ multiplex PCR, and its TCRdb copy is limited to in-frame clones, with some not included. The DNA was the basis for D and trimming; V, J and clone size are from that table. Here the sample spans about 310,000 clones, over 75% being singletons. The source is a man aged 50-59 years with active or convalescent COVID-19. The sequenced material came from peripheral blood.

The CDR3 spells CASSPPGDWGETQYF. CDR3 bases: TGTGCCAGCTCACCACCCGGGGACTGGGGAGAGACCCAGTACTTC. The V and J genes are TRBV18 and TRBJ2-5; a weak D match, TRBD2 (6 bases). Deletions cut 0 bases from V and 4 bases from J, with 12 bases between. In germline, CDR1 is KGHSH, CDR2 LQKENI. The CDR3 loop spans 15 amino acids.